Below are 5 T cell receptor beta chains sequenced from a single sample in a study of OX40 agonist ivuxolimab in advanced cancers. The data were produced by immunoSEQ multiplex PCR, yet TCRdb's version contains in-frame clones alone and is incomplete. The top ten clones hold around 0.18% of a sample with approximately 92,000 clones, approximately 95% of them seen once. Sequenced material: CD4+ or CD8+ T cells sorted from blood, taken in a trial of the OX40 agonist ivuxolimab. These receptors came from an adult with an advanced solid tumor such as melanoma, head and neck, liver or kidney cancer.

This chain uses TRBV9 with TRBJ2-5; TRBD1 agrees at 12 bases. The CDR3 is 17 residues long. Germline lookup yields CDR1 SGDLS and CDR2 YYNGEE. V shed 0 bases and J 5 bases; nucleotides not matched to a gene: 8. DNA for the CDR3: TGTGCCAGCAGCGTAGCTGCGGGACAGGGGGCGGAGGAGACCCAGTACTTC. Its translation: CASSVAAGQGAEETQYF.

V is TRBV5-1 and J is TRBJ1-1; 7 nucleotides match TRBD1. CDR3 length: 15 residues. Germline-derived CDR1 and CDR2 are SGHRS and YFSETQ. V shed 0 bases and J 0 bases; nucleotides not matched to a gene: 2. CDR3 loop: CASSLEGGLNTEAFF. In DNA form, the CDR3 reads TGCGCCAGCAGCTTGGAAGGGGGCTTGAACACTGAAGCTTTCTTT.

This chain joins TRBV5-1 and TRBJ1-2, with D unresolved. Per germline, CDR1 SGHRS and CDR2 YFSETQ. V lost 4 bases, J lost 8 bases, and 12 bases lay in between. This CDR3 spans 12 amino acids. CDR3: CASSPALGGYTF. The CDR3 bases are TGCGCCAGCAGCCCTGCTTTAGGGGGCTACACCTTC. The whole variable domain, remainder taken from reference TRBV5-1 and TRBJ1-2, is KAGVTQTPRYLIKTRGQQVTLSCSPISGHRSVSWYQQTPGQGLQFLFEYFSETQRNKGNFPGRFSGRQFSNSRSEMNVSTLELGDSALYLCASSPALGGYTFGSGTRLTVV.

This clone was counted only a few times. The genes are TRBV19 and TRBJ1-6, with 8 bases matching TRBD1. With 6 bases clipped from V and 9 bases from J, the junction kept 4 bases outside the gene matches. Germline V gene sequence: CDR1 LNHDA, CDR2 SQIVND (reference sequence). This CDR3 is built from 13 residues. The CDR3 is CASRETGVSPLHF. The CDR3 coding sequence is TGTGCCAGTAGGGAGACAGGGGTTTCACCCCTCCACTTT.

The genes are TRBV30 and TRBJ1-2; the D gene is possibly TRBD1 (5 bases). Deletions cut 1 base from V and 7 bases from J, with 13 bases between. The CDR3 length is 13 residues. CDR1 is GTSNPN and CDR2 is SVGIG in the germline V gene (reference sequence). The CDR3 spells CAWSAGTPRGYTF. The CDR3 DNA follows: TGTGCCTGGAGTGCGGGGACCCCTCGTGGCTACACCTTC. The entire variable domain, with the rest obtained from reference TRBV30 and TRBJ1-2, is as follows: SQTIHQWPATLVQPVGSPLSLECTVEGTSNPNLYWYRQAAGRGLQLLFYSVGIGQISSEVPQNLSASRPQDRQFILSSKKLLLSDSGFYLCAWSAGTPRGYTFGSGTRLTVV.